This T cell receptor (beta chain) is drawn from a study of beta chain features in type 1 diabetes. Trimming removed 4 bases from V and 7 bases from J; junction bases left unmatched: 7. The CDR3 consists of 15 residues. The germline CDR1 and CDR2 sequences are MGHRA and YSYEKL. The study reverse transcribed the entire isolated RNA, so it sequenced expressed TCRB transcripts. The method was immunoSEQ multiplex PCR; TCRdb's version includes in-frame clones alone and lacks a portion of them. The table lists around 500,000 clones, more than 9.5% of them singletons. The chain combines TRBV4-1 with TRBJ2-1; the match to TRBD1 covers 10 bases. This clonotype originated in a woman younger than 30 in good health. Sequenced sample: naive CD4+ T cells from blood. The CDR3 bases are TGCGCCAGCAGCCGACCGGGACAGGGGAATAATGAGCAGTTCTTC. Its protein product is CASSRPGQGNNEQFF.